These 28 T cell receptor beta chains were all obtained from the same sample, sequenced in a study of monozygotic twins with inflammatory bowel disease. TCRdb reprocessed the 5' RACE reads and stores each CDR3 protein as one record, lacking DNA. The sample spans approximately 330,000 distinct CDR3 sequences; the ten largest clones claim approximately 2%. The sample comprised blood. These receptors all stem from a human donor with ulcerative colitis or Crohn's disease, or a healthy co-twin of an affected twin (not recorded which).

This chain links TRBV9 with TRBJ1-4; no DNA is available, so the TRBD1 call from TCRdb remains unchecked. Germline V lookup: CDR1 SGDLS, CDR2 YYNGEE. CDR3 length equals 16 residues. CDR3 sequence reads: CASSAPRQGGNEKLFF.

This chain links TRBV20-1 with TRBJ2-7; TCRdb proposes TRBD2, but this gene call is untestable without DNA. The CDR3 is 13 residues long. Per germline, CDR1 DFQATT and CDR2 SNEGSKA (reference sequence). The CDR3 sequence is CSAKGRAPYEQYF.

The chain joins TRBV7-2 to TRBJ2-7; TCRdb designates TRBD1, a call that cannot be tested without DNA. The CDR3 is 15 amino acids. The V gene's germline CDR1 is SGHTA and CDR2 FQGNSA. The CDR3 loop is CASSLGWDGNYEQYF.

The genes are TRBV20-1 and TRBJ2-5. Germline V gene sequence: CDR1 DFQATT, CDR2 SNEGSKA (reference sequence). This CDR3 comprises 13 residues. The chain's CDR3 is CSATDPPRETQYF.

The chain combines TRBV7-9 with TRBJ2-3. Germline V lookup: CDR1 SEHNR, CDR2 FQNEAQ (reference sequence). The CDR3 is 16 residues long. CDR3 amino acids: CASSLFGRQVTDTQYF.

V usage is TRBV18 and J usage is TRBJ2-1; TCRdb gives TRBD2 as the D gene, but with no DNA this cannot be confirmed. The CDR3 has 15 amino acids. The germline V gene has CDR1 KGHSH and CDR2 LQKENI. CDR3 region: CASSRRDSPYNEQFF.

This chain joins TRBV6-5 and TRBJ1-6; TCRdb reports TRBD1, a call that lacks DNA to check it against. CDR1 and CDR2 from the germline V gene are MNHEY and SVGAGI. This CDR3 has 15 amino acids. The CDR3 sequence: CASRSSGLGNSPLHF.

The CDR3 loop reads CSARGWDRQETQYF. This chain joins TRBV20-1 and TRBJ2-5; TCRdb indicates TRBD1, and absent DNA this call remains unverified. CDR3 size: 14 residues. Germline CDR1 DFQATT, CDR2 SNEGSKA (reference sequence).

This chain uses TRBV7-2 with TRBJ2-2. Germline V gene data show CDR1 as SGHTA and CDR2 as FQGNSA. The CDR3 spans 14 residues. The chain's CDR3 is CASSSGLSTGELFF.

The rearrangement joins TRBV9 to TRBJ1-5. Germline CDR1 reads SGDLS; CDR2 reads YYNGEE. The CDR3 consists of 15 residues. Here the CDR3 reads CASSQEGLSNQPQHF.

The V gene is TRBV10-3, the J gene TRBJ1-4; the TRBD1 assignment by TCRdb is unverifiable without DNA. The CDR3 loop spans 15 amino acids. The germline CDR1 and CDR2 sequences are ENHRY and SYGVKD. The CDR3 here is CAISEFLQGGEKLFF.

The chain carries TRBV29-1 and TRBJ2-7. This CDR3 is 13 amino acids long. CDR1 SQVTM and CDR2 ANQGSEA come from the germline V gene. The CDR3 here is CSVVLMDSYEQYF.

The chain recombines TRBV4-3 with TRBJ2-2; no DNA is available, so the TRBD2 call from TCRdb remains unchecked. The germline V gene has CDR1 LGHNA and CDR2 YSLEER. CDR3 length: 14 amino acids. The CDR3 loop is CASSQGAGSGELFF.

This sequence joins TRBV9 and TRBJ2-3; TCRdb's D gene call, TRBD2, goes unchecked for lack of DNA. This CDR3 contains 15 residues. CDR1 and CDR2 (germline): SGDLS, YYNGEE. The CDR3 spells CASSPVAGGRNTQYF.

This chain connects TRBV2 to TRBJ2-7; TCRdb lists TRBD1, though no DNA is available to test this call. Germline CDR1 and CDR2: SNHLY and FYNNEI. The CDR3 runs 11 residues. Here the CDR3 reads CASQKGYEQYF.

V is TRBV24-1 and J is TRBJ1-1. CDR3 length equals 14 residues. The germline gives CDR1 KGHDR, CDR2 SFDVKD. The chain's CDR3 is CATRKDGMNTEAFF.

The genes are TRBV20-1 and TRBJ2-1; the TCRdb D gene call, TRBD2, has no DNA to confirm it. The CDR3 consists of 16 residues. The germline V gene has CDR1 DFQATT and CDR2 SNEGSKA (reference sequence). CDR3: CSALSGLSSSYNEQFF.

The gene calls are TRBV3-1 and TRBJ2-3; TCRdb reports TRBD1, a call that lacks DNA to check it against. This CDR3 spans 15 amino acids. Looked up from germline, CDR1 is LGHDT and CDR2 is YNNKEL (reference sequence). CDR3 residues: CASSQGSRGADTQYF.

The chain recombines TRBV3-1 with TRBJ2-1; checking the TCRdb D call of TRBD2 is not possible without DNA. Germline CDR1 is LGHDT and CDR2 is YNNKEL (reference sequence). This CDR3 has 14 amino acids. CDR3: CASSPGLGIGEQFF.

The CDR3 here is CSATQGYGYTF. This sequence joins TRBV20-1 and TRBJ1-2; TCRdb's D call of TRBD1 is untestable without DNA. Germline lookup yields CDR1 DFQATT and CDR2 SNEGSKA (reference sequence). The CDR3 is 11 amino acids.

This rearrangement joins TRBV7-8 to TRBJ1-1. The CDR3 is made up of 13 amino acids. Germline V gives CDR1 SGHVS, CDR2 FQNEAQ. The CDR3 is CASSWRDSTEAFF.

The chain joins TRBV5-1 to TRBJ2-7; TCRdb's D gene call, TRBD1, goes unchecked for lack of DNA. The CDR3 is 15 residues long. CDR1 is SGHRS and CDR2 is YFSETQ in the germline V gene. The CDR3 protein is CASSLAPGILDEQYF. The variable domain in full, completed from reference TRBV5-1 and TRBJ2-7, reads KAGVTQTPRYLIKTRGQQVTLSCSPISGHRSVSWYQQTPGQGLQFLFEYFSETQRNKGNFPGRFSGRQFSNSRSEMNVSTLELGDSALYLCASSLAPGILDEQYFGPGTRLTVT.

V gene TRBV5-6 combines with J gene TRBJ2-5; TCRdb designates TRBD2, a call that cannot be tested without DNA. The CDR3 is 13 residues long. CDR1 is SGHDT and CDR2 is YYEEEE in the germline V gene. CDR3 residues: CASSSAGGETQYF. Full variable domain (rest looked up from reference TRBV5-6 and TRBJ2-5): DAGVTQSPTHLIKTRGQQVTLRCSPKSGHDTVSWYQQALGQGPQFIFQYYEEEERQRGNFPDRFSGHQFPNYSSELNVNALLLGDSALYLCASSSAGGETQYFGPGTRLLVL.

The rearrangement joins TRBV27 to TRBJ2-3; TCRdb's D call, TRBD1, is unchecked because there is no DNA. The CDR3 covers 20 residues. The germline V gene has CDR1 MNHEY and CDR2 SMNVEV (reference sequence). This CDR3 is CASSLRSLPLGTGFIDTQYF.

V usage is TRBV12-3 or TRBV12-4 and J usage is TRBJ2-7. CDR3 length: 12 residues. CDR3 region: CASSRSSYEQYF.

The chain uses TRBV24-1 and TRBJ2-5; the D call of TRBD1 rests on TCRdb alone, since no DNA is present to check it. Germline CDR1 and CDR2: KGHDR and SFDVKD. CDR3 length: 15 amino acids. The CDR3 is CATSDRGQGRQTQYF.

V gene TRBV30 combines with J gene TRBJ1-1. The CDR3 runs to 13 residues. The germline V gene has CDR1 GTSNPN and CDR2 SVGIG (reference sequence). The CDR3 is CAGNWDGRTEAFF.

The rearrangement links TRBV20-1 to TRBJ1-2. Germline V gene sequence: CDR1 DFQATT, CDR2 SNEGSKA (reference sequence). This CDR3 is built from 16 residues. The CDR3 is CSARDLPSRETYGYTF.